The 23 T cell receptor beta chains below all came from one sample that was sequenced in a study of shared clonotypes between healthy human individuals. Profiling relied on immunoSEQ multiplex PCR, and the TCRdb table lists in-frame clones only, not all of them. The repertoire includes approximately 320,000 clones, approximately 79% of them detected once, and about 9.4% sits in the top ten. Sequencing input: memory CD4+ T cells sorted from blood. Subset of the sample: CD45RA-negative fraction. The receptors shown here come from a man between 25 and 39 years old in good health.

The count of this clone is one. In nucleotides, the CDR3 is TGTGCCAGCAGCTTTCAGATGCGGGACCAGTACTTC. Translation gives CASSFQMRDQYF. This chain links TRBV7-2 with TRBJ2-5, with D possibly TRBD2 on 6 matching bases. CDR1 is SGHTA, CDR2 FQGNSA, per germline. CDR3 length: 12 residues. V lost 3 bases and J 10 bases, leaving 12 bases between the germline ends.

This clone was detected once. The rearrangement joins TRBV27 to TRBJ2-7; weak D call: TRBD2 (5 bases). V was shortened by 3 bases and J by 2 bases, with 14 bases between the two germline ends. Germline CDR1 reads MNHEY; CDR2 reads SMNVEV (reference sequence). The CDR3 has 15 amino acids. The CDR3 sequence is CASSFTGKWAYEQYF. The CDR3 nucleotides read TGTGCCAGCAGTTTTACGGGGAAGTGGGCCTACGAGCAGTACTTC.

Many counts were recorded for this clone. This chain uses TRBV27 with TRBJ2-5, with TRBD2 matching 10 bases. V gave up 3 bases and J gave up 4 bases; unmatched junction bases: 2. This CDR3 is built from 14 residues. Germline V CDR1 and CDR2: MNHEY, SMNVEV (reference sequence). The CDR3 loop is CASSFRLAGETQYF. CDR3 bases: TGTGCCAGCAGTTTCCGACTAGCGGGAGAGACCCAGTACTTC.

This clone was seen only once. The chain is built from TRBV4-3 and TRBJ1-1, with a weak D call TRBD1 (5 bases). Trimming stripped 1 base from V and 7 bases from J, with 10 bases between. The CDR3 runs 13 residues. CDR1 and CDR2 (germline): LGHNA, YSLEER. The CDR3 sequence is CASSQVAGGEAFF. DNA of the CDR3: TGCGCCAGCAGCCAAGTGGCCGGGGGTGAAGCTTTCTTT.

This clone was observed a few times. The rearrangement joins TRBV30 to TRBJ2-3, with 8 bases identical to TRBD1. V lost 6 bases to trimming and J lost 0 bases; unmatched junction nucleotides: 5. Germline values: CDR1 GTSNPN, CDR2 SVGIG (reference sequence). The CDR3 is 14 residues long. As DNA, the CDR3 is TGTGCCTGCTCGTGGACAGGGAGCACAGATACGCAGTATTTT. This encodes CACSWTGSTDTQYF.

The chain carries TRBV7-2 and TRBJ2-5; D tentatively fits TRBD1 or TRBD2 (5 bases each). The CDR3 length is 14 residues. Trimming removed 7 bases at V and 3 bases at J, with 15 bases between. Germline CDR1 and CDR2: SGHTA and FQGNSA. The chain's CDR3 is CASIRGVPEETQYF. CDR3 coding DNA: TGTGCCAGCATCCGAGGGGTACCCGAAGAGACCCAGTACTTC.

V and J are TRBV5-5 and TRBJ1-3, with a possible D match to TRBD1 (6 bases). V lost 2 bases, J lost 2 bases, and 8 bases lay in between. The CDR3 has 14 amino acids. From germline, CDR1 is SGHKS and CDR2 YYEKEE (reference sequence). The CDR3 region has the DNA TGTGCCAGCAGCTTCGGGACACCTGGAAACACCATATATTTT. Its translation is CASSFGTPGNTIYF.

This rearrangement joins TRBV7-3 to TRBJ1-1, with D unclear. CDR3 length: 13 amino acids. With 1 base removed from V and 4 bases from J, the gap between germline ends came to 7 bases. The germline V gene encodes CDR1 SGHTA and CDR2 FQGTGA. CDR3 sequence: CASSLRWGTEAFF. The DNA for the CDR3 is TGTGCCAGCAGCTTAAGGTGGGGCACTGAAGCTTTCTTT. Supplemented by reference TRBV7-3 and TRBJ1-1, the full variable domain reads GAGVSQTPSNKVTEKGKYVELRCDPISGHTALYWYRQSLGQGPEFLIYFQGTGAADDSGLPNDRFFAVRPEGSVSTLKIQRTERGDSAVYLCASSLRWGTEAFFGQGTRLTVV.

The V call is TRBV18, the J call TRBJ1-4; D not certain. The length of the CDR3 is 15 residues. CDR1 is KGHSH, CDR2 LQKENI, per germline. V lost 1 base and J lost 0, with 6 bases in between. CDR3 in DNA: TGTGCCAGCTCACCACTGAGGGCAACTAATGAAAAACTGTTTTTT. The encoded protein is CASSPLRATNEKLFF.

The chain has TRBV30 and TRBJ2-3; perhaps D is TRBD1 or TRBD2 (5 bases each). V shed 6 bases and J shed 2 bases, with 15 bases lying between them. This CDR3 comprises 14 residues. Germline CDR1 GTSNPN, CDR2 SVGIG (reference sequence). The CDR3 region has the DNA TGTGCCTGTTCCCGAGGGGAGTCCACAGATACGCAGTATTTT. Translation gives CACSRGESTDTQYF.

This clone appeared a single time. The chain employs TRBV27 and TRBJ2-2; a possible D gene is TRBD2 (5 bases). CDR1 MNHEY and CDR2 SMNVEV come from the germline V gene (reference sequence). The V end lost 3 bases, the J end lost 7 bases, and 9 bases lay between the germline ends. This CDR3 is 13 amino acids long. The CDR3 nucleotides are TGTGCCAGCAGTTTTCGGGATGGCGGGGAGCTGTTTTTT. It is translated as CASSFRDGGELFF.

The chain uses TRBV7-9 and TRBJ1-4, with D possibly TRBD1 on 5 matching bases. The CDR3 is made up of 14 amino acids. From germline, CDR1 is SEHNR and CDR2 FQNEAQ (reference sequence). Trimming took 1 base from V and 7 from J, leaving 10 bases between them. CDR3 in amino acids: CASSLGAGTEKLFF. The CDR3 DNA sequence: TGTGCCAGCAGCTTAGGGGCAGGGACTGAAAAACTGTTTTTT.

In its sample, this clone was seen many times. The chain is built from TRBV25-1 and TRBJ1-5, with D perhaps matching TRBD1 (5 bases). V shed 4 bases and J shed 1 base, with 14 bases lying between them. Germline V gene lookup returns CDR1 MGHDK and CDR2 SYGVNS. The CDR3 is 16 amino acids. The CDR3 DNA follows: TGTGCCAGCAGTGGCGCCCAGGGTCGGAGCAATCAGCCCCAGCATTTT. This translates into CASSGAQGRSNQPQHF. Variable domain in full (rest from reference TRBV25-1 and TRBJ1-5): EADIYQTPRYLVIGTGKKITLECSQTMGHDKMYWYQQDPGMELHLIHYSYGVNSTEKGDLSSESTVSRIRTEHFPLTLESARPSHTSQYLCASSGAQGRSNQPQHFGDGTRLSIL.

The gene calls are TRBV5-1 and TRBJ2-5, with D unclear. Trimming pared 4 bases from V and 3 bases from J, leaving 10 bases between. Germline assignment: CDR1 SGHRS and CDR2 YFSETQ. The CDR3 has 13 residues. In DNA form, the CDR3 reads TGCGCCAGCAGCACCGCGTCGGAAGAGACCCAGTACTTC. This translates into CASSTASEETQYF. The complete variable domain, with remaining parts taken from reference TRBV5-1 and TRBJ2-5, reads KAGVTQTPRYLIKTRGQQVTLSCSPISGHRSVSWYQQTPGQGLQFLFEYFSETQRNKGNFPGRFSGRQFSNSRSEMNVSTLELGDSALYLCASSTASEETQYFGPGTRLLVL.

The chain combines TRBV9 with TRBJ2-1, with TRBD2 identical over 7 bases. Looked up from germline, CDR1 is SGDLS and CDR2 is YYNGEE. This CDR3 comprises 12 residues. After removal of 0 bases from V and 9 bases from J, the junction contained 0 bases not matched to a gene. The CDR3 loop is CASSVVAGEQFF. The CDR3 DNA follows: TGTGCCAGCAGCGTAGTAGCGGGTGAGCAGTTCTTC. Supplemented by reference TRBV9 and TRBJ2-1, the full variable domain reads DSGVTQTPKHLITATGQRVTLRCSPRSGDLSVYWYQQSLDQGLQFLIQYYNGEERAKGNILERFSAQQFPDLHSELNLSSLELGDSALYFCASSVVAGEQFFGPGTRLTVL.

This clone is a singleton in its sample. The chain carries TRBV5-1 and TRBJ2-3; D is uncertain. The CDR3 has 14 residues. Between the trimmed V and J ends, which lost 3 bases and 0 bases, there was a span of 8 bases. Germline assignment: CDR1 SGHRS and CDR2 YFSETQ. CDR3 amino acids: CASSSNPSTDTQYF. CDR3 sequence (DNA): TGCGCCAGCAGCTCTAACCCGAGCACAGATACGCAGTATTTT.

The V gene is TRBV6-5, the J gene TRBJ2-5; D not certain. CDR1 is MNHEY, CDR2 SVGAGI, per germline. V dropped 2 bases and J dropped 5 bases, with 9 bases sitting between them. This CDR3 comprises 13 residues. The CDR3 is CASSYRARETQYF. CDR3 bases: TGTGCCAGCAGTTACAGGGCGCGGGAGACCCAGTACTTC.

In this sample, this clone turned up many times. The chain carries TRBV5-1 and TRBJ2-1, with 10 nucleotides matching TRBD2. This CDR3 has 16 residues. Germline V gives CDR1 SGHRS, CDR2 YFSETQ. V was clipped by 4 bases and J by 4 bases; unmatched bases: 8. CDR3 DNA: TGCGCCAGCAGCACTCTAGCGGGAGATTATTACAATGAGCAGTTCTTC. Its protein product is CASSTLAGDYYNEQFF. Based on the CDR3 plus reference TRBV5-1 and TRBJ2-1, the full variable domain is KAGVTQTPRYLIKTRGQQVTLSCSPISGHRSVSWYQQTPGQGLQFLFEYFSETQRNKGNFPGRFSGRQFSNSRSEMNVSTLELGDSALYLCASSTLAGDYYNEQFFGPGTRLTVL.

The chain's CDR3 is CASSEGQGDGKLFF. The DNA of the CDR3 is TGCGCCAGCAGCGAGGGACAGGGGGATGGAAAACTGTTTTTT. The V gene is TRBV5-1, the J gene TRBJ1-4; 11 bases agree with TRBD1. Germline loops: CDR1 SGHRS, CDR2 YFSETQ. The CDR3 spans 14 residues. The V gene end was trimmed by 4 bases and the J gene end by 10 bases; junction bases not matched to a gene: 6.

The chain carries TRBV10-2 and TRBJ2-3; D unresolved. The CDR3 is made up of 14 amino acids. The germline V gene has CDR1 WSHSY and CDR2 SAAADI. V was shortened by 8 bases and J by 2 bases, with 14 bases between the two germline ends. CDR3 in DNA: TGCGCCAGCGCCGGTGAGGCGCCCACAGATACGCAGTATTTT. It is translated as CASAGEAPTDTQYF.

This chain joins TRBV9 and TRBJ1-5, with 7 bases identical to TRBD1. Germline V CDR1 and CDR2: SGDLS, YYNGEE. CDR3 length: 15 amino acids. After removal of 0 bases from V and 4 bases from J, the junction contained 4 bases not matched to a gene. CDR3 region: CASSVAGTENQPQHF. CDR3 DNA: TGTGCCAGCAGCGTAGCTGGGACAGAAAATCAGCCCCAGCATTTT.

V usage is TRBV11-2 and J usage is TRBJ2-3, with 8 bases aligning to TRBD1. Germline values: CDR1 SGHAT, CDR2 FQNNGV. The CDR3 sequence is 17 residues long. Trimming cost V 5 bases and J 4 bases; bases outside gene matches: 14. CDR3 in amino acids: CASSPWGPGQGADTQYF. The DNA for the CDR3 is TGTGCCAGCAGCCCCTGGGGCCCTGGACAGGGCGCAGATACGCAGTATTTT.

The V and J genes are TRBV28 and TRBJ1-5, with 7 bases identical to TRBD1. This CDR3 spans 13 amino acids. The junction had 5 bases not matched to a gene; V was cut back by 10 bases and J by 2 bases. Per the germline V gene, CDR1 is MDHEN and CDR2 is SYDVKM. CDR3 region: CATDRDGNQPQHF. The CDR3 nucleotides are TGTGCCACAGACAGGGATGGCAATCAGCCCCAGCATTTT.